What follows describes a single TCR beta chain. What it recognizes is unknown. This sample stems from a study of T cell responses to AZD1222 COVID-19 vaccine. Study-level findings and limits: Only after the peak T cell response were repertoires sampled. Within unmutated variant regions lay the reported targets of nearly half of spike-specific TCRs. Females made up more of the donors, who were largely white British, and clonal diversity may have come out too low. The study found Spike-specific TCR breadth and depth rose after two AZD1222 doses.

Trimming cost V 4 bases and J 8 bases, with 17 bases left between them. The length of the CDR3 is 14 residues. Looked up from germline, CDR1 is GTSNPN and CDR2 is SVGIG (reference sequence). Only in-frame clones appear in the TCRdb table, and some are missing; sequencing was by immunoSEQ multiplex PCR. This sample has about 150,000 clones, with approximately 90% found just once. The sequence was collected from an adult in good health. The source material was peripheral blood, sampled on day 0 of AZD1222 vaccination. The V call is TRBV30, the J call TRBJ2-2, with D possibly being TRBD2 (6 bases). CDR3 in DNA: TGTGCCTGGACAGCAACGGGGGTGAAAGGGGAGCTGTTTTTT. Protein: CAWTATGVKGELFF.